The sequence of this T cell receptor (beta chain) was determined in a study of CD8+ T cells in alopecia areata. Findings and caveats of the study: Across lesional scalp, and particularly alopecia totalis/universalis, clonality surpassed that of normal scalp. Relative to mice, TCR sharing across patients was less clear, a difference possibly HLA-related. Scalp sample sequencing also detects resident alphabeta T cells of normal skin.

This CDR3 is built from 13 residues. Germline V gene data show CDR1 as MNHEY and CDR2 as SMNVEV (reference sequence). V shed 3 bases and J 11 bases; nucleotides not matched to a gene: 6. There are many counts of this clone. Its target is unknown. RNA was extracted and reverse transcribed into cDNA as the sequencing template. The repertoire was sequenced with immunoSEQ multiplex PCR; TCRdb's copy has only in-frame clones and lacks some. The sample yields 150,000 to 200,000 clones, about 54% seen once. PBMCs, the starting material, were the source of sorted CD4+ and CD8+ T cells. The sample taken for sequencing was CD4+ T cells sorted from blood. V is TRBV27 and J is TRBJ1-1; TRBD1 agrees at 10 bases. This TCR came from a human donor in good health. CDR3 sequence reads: CASSFPGTGAAFF. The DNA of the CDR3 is TGTGCCAGCAGTTTCCCCGGGACAGGGGCCGCTTTCTTT.